The sequence of this T cell receptor (beta chain) was determined in a study of Ad26.COV2.S vaccination and SARS-CoV-2 variants. Study background: Once, or twice with 56 days between doses, Ad26.COV2.S was given intramuscularly. General study findings and limits: Following vaccination, spike-specific CD8+ and CD4+ T cell responses reportedly exhibited substantial breadth. Researchers cautioned that TCR breadth and depth analyses may have underestimated total T cell responses. Recipients of vaccine and of placebo showed similar breadth of their non-spike TCR repertoires.

V lost 4 bases to trimming and J lost 1 base; unmatched junction nucleotides: 4. Germline V gene sequence: CDR1 LGHNA, CDR2 YSLEER. The CDR3 extends over 16 amino acids. A remark on this clone: Its specificity is not known.

Produced via immunoSEQ multiplex PCR; TCRdb's table is partial and in-frame only. There are about 220,000 clones in the sample; approximately 88% occur only once, and over 8.5% lies in the top ten. Treatment reported: around 19 received Ad26.COV2.S at low or high dose, single or two shots; several received placebo; per-sample allocation not given. Sampling was done on day 63 after the first vaccine or placebo injection. The sequence derives from a person between 18 and 65 years old who received the Ad26.COV2.S COVID-19 vaccine or a placebo. The chain combines TRBV4-3 with TRBJ2-3; 11 positions match TRBD2. The specimen was peripheral blood, collected in a trial of Ad26.COV2.S vaccine versus placebo. Here the CDR3 DNA reads TGCGCCAGCAGCCTCGCGACTAGCGGGGGCACAGATACGCAGTATTTT. Translated: CASSLATSGGTDTQYF.